Shown below are 9 T cell receptor beta chains from a single sample sequenced in a study of cytomegalovirus exposure and HLA in healthy donors. The PCR made use of 60 Vbeta and 13 Jbeta primers. Measured with immunoSEQ multiplex PCR; TCRdb has only the in-frame clones, and not every one. This sample has about 120,000 clones, with about four fifths found just once. Sequencing was performed on PBMCs. Every receptor here comes from a man aged 25-45 years in good health and CMV-seropositive.

This chain uses TRBV6-5 with TRBJ2-2; TRBD1 is a possible D gene (6 bases). V lost 6 bases and J lost 1, with 9 bases in between. The CDR3 spans 14 residues. CDR1 is MNHEY and CDR2 is SVGAGI in the germline V gene. The CDR3, as DNA: TGTGCCAGCAGCAAGGACAGGAACACCGGGGAGCTGTTTTTT. Translation: CASSKDRNTGELFF.

This chain uses TRBV12-5 with TRBJ2-3; the match to TRBD2 covers 9 bases. The CDR3 is 17 residues long. The germline V gene has CDR1 LGHNT and CDR2 FRNRAP. V trimming: 0 bases; J trimming: 4 bases; junction bases outside the gene matches: 8. Written as DNA, the CDR3 is TGTGCTAGTGGTTTGGTACGGAGCGGGAGGTTTTCAGATACGCAGTATTTT. Translated, it gives CASGLVRSGRFSDTQYF.

The rearrangement links TRBV6-1 to TRBJ1-4; the match to TRBD1 covers 9 bases. Per the germline V gene, CDR1 is MNHNS and CDR2 is SASEGT. After removal of 6 bases from V and 8 bases from J, the junction contained 7 bases not matched to a gene. The CDR3 contains 14 residues. CDR3 sequence (DNA): TGTGCCAGCAGCTGGACAGGGGAAAGGGAAAAACTGTTTTTT. This codes for CASSWTGEREKLFF.

The chain combines TRBV7-6 with TRBJ2-7; weak D call: TRBD1 (5 bases). Per germline, CDR1 SGHVS and CDR2 FNYEAQ. The CDR3 consists of 15 residues. Trimming removed 5 bases at V and 3 bases at J, with 17 bases between. CDR3 residues: CASSQGSRVDYEQYF. In DNA, the CDR3 is TGTGCCAGCAGCCAAGGGTCCAGGGTAGACTACGAGCAGTACTTC.

By share, this clone counts as medium-sized. The chain joins TRBV6-5 to TRBJ1-1, with TRBD1 matching 8 bases. With 7 bases clipped from V and 1 base from J, the junction kept 8 bases outside the gene matches. There are 15 residues in the CDR3. CDR1 and CDR2 from the germline V gene are MNHEY and SVGAGI. As DNA, the CDR3 is TGTGCCAGCACCAGGACAGGGTATAGGAACACTGAAGCTTTCTTT. Translation: CASTRTGYRNTEAFF.

The CDR3 spells CASSPAGSRSNQPQHF. In nucleotides, the CDR3 is TGTGCCAGCAGCCCGGCGGGTTCCAGGAGCAATCAGCCCCAGCATTTT. This sequence joins TRBV5-5 and TRBJ1-5; no firm D call. Trimming took 4 bases from V and 1 from J, leaving 15 bases between them. The CDR3 has 16 amino acids. Per the germline V gene, CDR1 is SGHKS and CDR2 is YYEKEE (reference sequence). Looking up the rest from reference TRBV5-5 and TRBJ1-5 gives the full variable domain: DAGVTQSPTHLIKTRGQQVTLRCSPISGHKSVSWYQQVLGQGPQFIFQYYEKEERGRGNFPDRFSARQFPNYSSELNVNALLLGDSALYLCASSPAGSRSNQPQHFGDGTRLSIL.

The chain carries TRBV2 and TRBJ1-5, with D perhaps matching TRBD1 (6 bases). V dropped 1 base and J dropped 6 bases, with 7 bases sitting between them. Germline V gives CDR1 SNHLY, CDR2 FYNNEI. The CDR3 sequence is 13 residues long. The CDR3 reads CASSEEQGQPQHF. The DNA of the CDR3 is TGTGCCAGCAGTGAAGAACAGGGTCAGCCCCAGCATTTT.

The V gene is TRBV5-1, the J gene TRBJ2-1, with D tentatively TRBD2 (7 bases). V lost 4 bases to trimming and J lost 4 bases, with 15 bases between them. The V gene's germline CDR1 is SGHRS and CDR2 YFSETQ. The CDR3 covers 15 residues. The CDR3 sequence: CASSGGASGYNEQFF. As DNA, the CDR3 is TGCGCCAGCAGCGGGGGGGCTAGCGGATACAATGAGCAGTTCTTC.

The chain has TRBV2 and TRBJ2-3; 11 bases match TRBD2. This CDR3 contains 16 residues. Trimming cost V 6 bases and J 8 bases; bases outside gene matches: 13. Looked up from germline, CDR1 is SNHLY and CDR2 is FYNNEI. The CDR3 spells CASSLTSGSAGATQYF. The CDR3 bases are TGTGCCAGCAGCCTAACTAGCGGGAGCGCGGGCGCTACGCAGTATTTT.